Each of the 5 T cell receptor beta chains below was sequenced from the same sample in a study of T cells of healthy individuals. TCRdb redid the calling of the 5' RACE reads with MiXCR, one entry per CDR3 protein. Of 60,000 to 80,000 distinct CDR3 sequences listed, 15% to 20% are singletons. The receptors stem from a human donor in good health.

In this sample, this clonotype is medium-sized. The genes are TRBV5-1 and TRBJ1-6; perhaps TRBD1 as D (5 bases). The germline V gene encodes CDR1 SGHRS and CDR2 YFSETQ. V dropped 2 bases and J dropped 9 bases, with 15 bases sitting between them. The CDR3 totals 15 residues. CDR3 in DNA: TGCGCCAGCAGCTTCGGGGGTGAGATGGGTTCACCCCTCCACTTT. Its protein is CASSFGGEMGSPLHF.

The sample holds many counts of this clonotype. This rearrangement joins TRBV10-3 to TRBJ2-1; 7 positions match TRBD2. The CDR3 has 12 residues. CDR1 is ENHRY and CDR2 is SYGVKD in the germline V gene. V lost 5 bases to trimming and J lost 5 bases; unmatched junction nucleotides: 0. This chain's CDR3 is CAISRGDNEQFF. The CDR3 DNA sequence: TGTGCCATCAGTCGGGGGGACAATGAGCAGTTCTTC.

Concerning this clonotype: It may be a read error: a sequence one base away is much more abundant. V and J are TRBV7-9 and TRBJ1-1, with D possibly being TRBD1 (6 bases). V was pared by 6 bases and J by 3 bases, with 11 bases between. The CDR3 extends over 13 amino acids. Germline CDR1 reads SEHNR; CDR2 reads FQNEAQ (reference sequence). CDR3 amino acids: CASSPYRDTEAFF. CDR3 nucleotide sequence: TGTGCCAGCAGTCCCTACAGGGACACTGAAGCTTTCTTT.

V and J are TRBV7-9 and TRBJ2-1; D is possibly TRBD1 or TRBD2 (6 bases each). CDR3 size: 14 residues. The V end was cut by 5 bases, the J end by 7 bases, with 15 bases between. Germline-derived CDR1 and CDR2 are SEHNR and FQNEAQ (reference sequence). CDR3 in amino acids: CASSPQGRGNEQFF. The CDR3 nucleotides are TGTGCCAGCAGCCCCCAGGGGCGGGGAAATGAGCAGTTCTTC.

The CDR3 bases are TGTGCCAGCAAGGAGGGGAACGATGAAGAAAAACTGTTTTTT. Translated: CASKEGNDEEKLFF. V gene TRBV3-1 combines with J gene TRBJ1-4; tentative D call: TRBD1 (5 bases). Germline CDR1 reads LGHDT; CDR2 reads YNNKEL (reference sequence). CDR3 size: 14 residues. V lost 7 bases and J 8 bases, leaving 17 bases between the germline ends.